This T cell receptor (beta chain) stems from a study of blood T cell repertoires in COVID-19. Study-wide background: Nucleic acid was either cDNA or gDNA, and it came from T cells, B-cell-depleted T cells, or PBMCs.

The CDR3 contains 17 residues. The V gene lost 0 bases and the J gene lost 5 bases, with 19 bases spanning the gap. Germline CDR1 reads MGHRA; CDR2 reads YSYEKL. Per the study methods: Researchers report that nucleated cell counts were estimated from reference gene primer amplification. Only in-frame clones appear in the TCRdb table, and some are missing; sequencing was by immunoSEQ multiplex PCR. V and J calls and clone size follow that table, whereas D and trimming were derived from the DNA. The sample includes around 260,000 clones, 85% to 90% seen only once; the top ten take around 0.8%. Sample: peripheral blood. The V gene is TRBV4-1, the J gene TRBJ1-2; possibly TRBD1 for D (6 bases). The sequence was obtained from a man under 40 with acute or convalescent COVID-19. CDR3 nucleotide sequence: TGCGCCAGCAGCCAAGATTGGCCAGGGGCGGACAAATATGGCTACACCTTC. This codes for CASSQDWPGADKYGYTF.